These 22 T cell receptor beta chains were all obtained from the same sample, sequenced in a study of CD8 T cells in ankylosing spondylitis (dated by TCRdb to the late 2010s). Points the paper makes about the study in general: Blood from ankylosing spondylitis patients appeared to be characterized by a TCR beta motif made up of several highly homologous amino acid variants.

For these TCRs, the target antigens are not known. Libraries came from 5' RACE. Instrument on record: Illumina HiSeq 2500. TCRdb reprocessing: public reads trimmed at Q25 with fastp, clones called with MiXCR, in-frame beta chains kept. Rows with one shared CDR3 protein collapse into an entry with the most common genes and DNA. For this sample there are hundreds of thousands of distinct CDR3 sequences; under 20% appear just once. The ten largest clones take up just over 1% of the sample. Sequenced input: blood, either unsorted or a sorted T cell fraction (not recorded which). The receptors derive from a male donor with ankylosing spondylitis.

To note about this clonotype: Germline and junction disagree at one end, which may indicate a read error. The chain couples TRBV11-3 to TRBJ1-5; D may be TRBD1 (5 bases). The germline V gene encodes CDR1 SGHNT and CDR2 YENEEA. The CDR3 has 13 residues. Written as DNA, the CDR3 is TGTGCCTGCAGCCCGGGGGAGAATCAGCCCCAGCATTTT. As protein: CACSPGENQPQHF.

The genes are TRBV6-2 or TRBV6-3 and TRBJ1-5; 9 positions agree with TRBD1. Trimming took 6 bases from V and 7 from J; bases not matched to a gene: 13. This CDR3 is 16 amino acids long. Germline loops: CDR1 MNHEY, CDR2 SVGEGT. The CDR3 DNA reads as TGTGCCAGCAGCTCCGGGACAGGGAGGGTGGGACAGCCCCAGCATTTT. It codes for CASSSGTGRVGQPQHF.

This clonotype was seen only a few times. This chain connects TRBV18 to TRBJ1-1; a possible D gene is TRBD1 (6 bases). V gave up 3 bases and J gave up 5 bases, with 16 bases separating them. CDR3 length equals 15 residues. Germline V gene data show CDR1 as KGHSH and CDR2 as LQKENI. CDR3: CASSPSRAGATEAFF. The CDR3 nucleotides read TGTGCCAGCTCACCTTCGAGGGCAGGGGCTACTGAAGCTTTCTTT.

This sequence joins TRBV20-1 and TRBJ2-3, with TRBD2 matching 8 bases. This CDR3 region has 18 residues. The V segment lost 6 bases and the J segment 1 base; nucleotides outside the gene matches: 18. Germline CDR1 is DFQATT and CDR2 is SNEGSKA (reference sequence). CDR3 amino acids: CSAPGREGRSYRTDTQYF. CDR3 coding DNA: TGCAGTGCCCCCGGACGGGAGGGCCGTTCGTATCGCACAGATACGCAGTATTTT.

This chain joins TRBV15 and TRBJ1-1; weak D call: TRBD1 (6 bases). The CDR3 contains 16 residues. Trimming left V 1 base short and J 5 bases short, with 17 bases between. The germline CDR1 and CDR2 sequences are LNHNV and YYDKDF (reference sequence). The CDR3 DNA is TGTGCCACCAGCAGAGTCGGGGGCTTGAGGGTAACTGAAGCTTTCTTT. Amino acids: CATSRVGGLRVTEAFF.

This clonotype came up many times. CDR3 region: CASSEWDRYNEQFF. CDR3 nucleotide sequence: TGTGCCAGCAGTGAATGGGACCGGTACAATGAGCAGTTCTTC. V and J are TRBV25-1 and TRBJ2-1, with D perhaps matching TRBD1 or TRBD2 (5 bases each). The germline gives CDR1 MGHDK, CDR2 SYGVNS. The CDR3 spans 14 residues. The V end lost 1 base, the J end lost 4 bases, and 8 bases lay between the germline ends.

This clonotype showed up many times. V and J are TRBV20-1 and TRBJ2-7; D gene ambiguous. The germline V and J ends were trimmed by 0 bases and 3 bases, with 6 bases remaining between them. The CDR3 covers 12 residues. Germline CDR1 DFQATT, CDR2 SNEGSKA (reference sequence). The CDR3 bases are TGCAGTGCTAGAGATCAGTTCTACGAGCAGTACTTC. Its translation is CSARDQFYEQYF.

This clonotype was observed at least ten times. V usage is TRBV5-1 and J usage is TRBJ1-5; perhaps TRBD1 as D (6 bases). Germline CDR1 SGHRS, CDR2 YFSETQ. There are 15 residues in the CDR3. V was clipped by 0 bases and J by 7 bases, with 14 bases between them. CDR3 DNA sequence: TGCGCCAGCAGCTTGGTCGCAGGGGAGGGCCAGCCCCAGCATTTT. Protein product: CASSLVAGEGQPQHF.

This clonotype appeared a few times. The rearrangement joins TRBV5-1 to TRBJ1-2; D is possibly TRBD1 (5 bases). CDR1 and CDR2 (germline): SGHRS, YFSETQ. The CDR3 runs 15 residues. V shed 4 bases and J shed 6 bases, with 19 bases lying between them. CDR3 protein: CASSPRGAGVDGYTF. The CDR3 region has the DNA TGCGCCAGCAGCCCCCGGGGAGCGGGGGTCGATGGCTACACCTTC.

V usage is TRBV20-1 and J usage is TRBJ2-2; 9 bases map to TRBD1. V lost 6 bases to trimming and J lost 3 bases; unmatched junction nucleotides: 2. Looked up from germline, CDR1 is DFQATT and CDR2 is SNEGSKA (reference sequence). The CDR3 has 13 amino acids. The CDR3 nucleotides read TGCAGTGCCGGGACAGGGCACACCGGGGAGCTGTTTTTT. It encodes CSAGTGHTGELFF.

V usage is TRBV7-3 and J usage is TRBJ1-1; D possibly corresponds to TRBD1 (5 bases). Germline V lookup: CDR1 SGHTA, CDR2 FQGTGA. V was trimmed by 0 bases and J by 3 bases, leaving 8 bases between them. This CDR3 is 14 amino acids long. Here the CDR3 reads CASSLTGDYTEAFF. CDR3 nucleotides: TGTGCCAGCAGCTTAACAGGGGATTACACTGAAGCTTTCTTT.

This clonotype was seen only a few times. This sequence joins TRBV4-2 and TRBJ2-1; TRBD2 agrees at 12 bases. J gave up 1 base and V 0 bases, and 4 bases lay outside the gene matches. The CDR3 has 18 residues. The germline CDR1 and CDR2 sequences are LGHNA and YNFKEQ. CDR3 coding DNA: TGTGCCAGCAGCCAAGATCGGACTAGCGGGACGTCCTACAATGAGCAGTTCTTC. Translation: CASSQDRTSGTSYNEQFF.

This clonotype was seen many times. The chain employs TRBV12-3 or TRBV12-4 and TRBJ1-2; D unclear. Trimming left V 4 bases short and J 4 bases short, with 16 bases between. This CDR3 has 15 residues. CDR3 sequence: CASSSLWETPYGYTF. In nucleotides, the CDR3 is TGTGCCAGCAGTTCGCTTTGGGAGACCCCCTATGGCTACACCTTC.

The chain has TRBV4-1 and TRBJ2-6, with 8 bases matching TRBD1. From germline, CDR1 is MGHRA and CDR2 YSYEKL. This CDR3 spans 18 amino acids. With 3 bases clipped from V and 3 bases from J, the junction kept 10 bases outside the gene matches. The CDR3 DNA sequence: TGCGCCAGCAGCCAGGGCAGGGGGCTAATTTTTGGGGCCAACGTCCTGACTTTC. Translated: CASSQGRGLIFGANVLTF.

This clonotype was picked up many times. This chain joins TRBV20-1 and TRBJ2-2; maybe TRBD2 (6 bases). CDR1 and CDR2 from the germline V gene are DFQATT and SNEGSKA (reference sequence). V dropped 1 base and J dropped 7 bases, with 13 bases sitting between them. The CDR3 has 14 amino acids. CDR3 amino acids: CSARGDSSGGELFF. Here the CDR3 DNA reads TGCAGTGCTAGAGGGGACTCTTCGGGCGGGGAGCTGTTTTTT.

The gene calls are TRBV7-9 and TRBJ1-6; 12 bases line up with TRBD1. V gave up 5 bases and J gave up 7 bases; unmatched junction bases: 6. In germline, CDR1 is SEHNR, CDR2 FQNEAQ (reference sequence). The CDR3 loop spans 16 amino acids. CDR3 DNA: TGTGCCAGCAGCCGGGGGACAGGGGGCCCCAATTCACCCCTCCACTTT. It is translated as CASSRGTGGPNSPLHF.

This clonotype was picked up many times. The J gene is TRBJ2-3, the V gene TRBV4-1; D gene unclear. The germline gives CDR1 MGHRA, CDR2 YSYEKL. Trimming took 2 bases from V and 0 from J, leaving 3 bases between them. The CDR3 length is 13 residues. The chain's CDR3 is CASSQTSTDTQYF. In DNA form, the CDR3 reads TGCGCCAGCAGCCAAACTAGCACAGATACGCAGTATTTT.

The chain links TRBV7-3 to TRBJ2-2; no reliable D call. Trimming pared 0 bases from V and 4 bases from J, leaving 6 bases between. Looked up from germline, CDR1 is SGHTA and CDR2 is FQGTGA. The CDR3 covers 14 residues. The DNA of the CDR3 is TGTGCCAGCAGCTTAACAAGGGTCACCGGGGAGCTGTTTTTT. Residues: CASSLTRVTGELFF.

Ten or more counts support this clonotype. This sequence joins TRBV5-1 and TRBJ1-5, with TRBD1 identical over 7 bases. Germline V gene data show CDR1 as SGHRS and CDR2 as YFSETQ. The ends lost 4 bases at V and 9 bases at J; junction bases unmatched: 7. This CDR3 has 13 residues. CDR3: CASSHQGDGPQHF. The CDR3 coding sequence is TGCGCCAGCAGCCACCAGGGGGATGGGCCCCAGCATTTT.

This clonotype came up a few times. The chain links TRBV20-1 to TRBJ1-1; D is possibly TRBD1 (5 bases). The CDR3 sequence is 15 residues long. Germline lookup yields CDR1 DFQATT and CDR2 SNEGSKA (reference sequence). Trimming left V 0 bases short and J 7 bases short, with 18 bases between. CDR3 nucleotides: TGCAGTGCTAGAGATGGTGTCAGGGTGGGCAGTGAAGCTTTCTTT. Translation: CSARDGVRVGSEAFF.

This clonotype was detected a few times. V usage is TRBV29-1 and J usage is TRBJ2-5; D is possibly TRBD2 (7 bases). The germline V and J ends were trimmed by 6 bases and 4 bases, with 15 bases remaining between them. This CDR3 contains 13 residues. CDR1 and CDR2 from the germline V gene are SQVTM and ANQGSEA. CDR3 amino acids: CSVETGRGETQYF. CDR3 coding DNA: TGCAGCGTCGAAACAGGGAGGGGAGAGACCCAGTACTTC.

This chain's CDR3 is CASSGARSTEAFF. The CDR3 coding sequence is TGCGCCAGCAGCGGGGCGAGGAGCACTGAAGCTTTCTTT. The chain employs TRBV5-1 and TRBJ1-1; a possible D gene is TRBD1 (5 bases). The CDR3 is made up of 13 amino acids. Between the trimmed V and J ends, which lost 4 bases and 4 bases, there was a span of 11 bases. Per the germline V gene, CDR1 is SGHRS and CDR2 is YFSETQ. Based on the CDR3 plus reference TRBV5-1 and TRBJ1-1, the full variable domain is KAGVTQTPRYLIKTRGQQVTLSCSPISGHRSVSWYQQTPGQGLQFLFEYFSETQRNKGNFPGRFSGRQFSNSRSEMNVSTLELGDSALYLCASSGARSTEAFFGQGTRLTVV.